This TCR beta chain was documented in a study of cytomegalovirus exposure and HLA in healthy donors. This CDR3 has 16 residues. Between the trimmed V and J ends, which lost 6 bases and 1 base, there was a span of 18 bases. Germline assignment: CDR1 MDHEN and CDR2 SYDVKM. A multiplex PCR was run with 60 Vbeta primers and 13 Jbeta primers. The assay was immunoSEQ multiplex PCR, and TCRdb's table has in-frame clones only and misses some. The sample totals roughly 110,000 clones; its top ten clones hold 5.5% to 8%. The donors were healthy bone marrow donors. This receptor was identified in a man aged 35-49 years in good health and CMV-seropositive. The sample was PBMCs. V usage is TRBV28 and J usage is TRBJ2-5, with D perhaps TRBD2 (6 bases). The CDR3 here is CASSRRDGAVQETQYF. For the CDR3, the DNA is TGTGCCAGCAGCCGGAGGGACGGTGCGGTCCAAGAGACCCAGTACTTC.